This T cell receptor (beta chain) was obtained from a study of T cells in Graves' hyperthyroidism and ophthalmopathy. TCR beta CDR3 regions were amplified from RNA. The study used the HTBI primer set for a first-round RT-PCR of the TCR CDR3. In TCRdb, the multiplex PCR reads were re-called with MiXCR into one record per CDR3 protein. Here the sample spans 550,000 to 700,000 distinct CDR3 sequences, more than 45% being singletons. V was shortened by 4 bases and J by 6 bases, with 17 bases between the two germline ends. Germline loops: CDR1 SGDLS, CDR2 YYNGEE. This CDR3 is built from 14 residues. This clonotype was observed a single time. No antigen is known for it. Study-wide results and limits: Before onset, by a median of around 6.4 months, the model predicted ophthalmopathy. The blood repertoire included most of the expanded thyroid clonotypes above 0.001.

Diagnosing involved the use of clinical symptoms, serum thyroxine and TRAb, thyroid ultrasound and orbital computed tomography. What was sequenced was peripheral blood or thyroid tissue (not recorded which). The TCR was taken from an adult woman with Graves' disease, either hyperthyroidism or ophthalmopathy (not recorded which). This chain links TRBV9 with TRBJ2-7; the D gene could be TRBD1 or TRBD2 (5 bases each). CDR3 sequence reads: CASSPHRGGTEQYF. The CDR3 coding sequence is TGTGCCAGCAGCCCCCACCGGGGTGGGACCGAGCAGTACTTC.